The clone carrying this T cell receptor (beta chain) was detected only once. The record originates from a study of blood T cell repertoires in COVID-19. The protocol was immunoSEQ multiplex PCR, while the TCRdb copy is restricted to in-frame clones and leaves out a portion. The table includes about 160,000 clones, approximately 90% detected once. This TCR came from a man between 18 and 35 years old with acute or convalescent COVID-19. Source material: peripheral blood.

The CDR3 DNA reads as TGCAGCGTTGGCGGTGTGAATCAGCCCCAGCATTTT. Residues: CSVGGVNQPQHF. This chain uses TRBV29-1 with TRBJ1-5; D gene uncertain. CDR3 length: 12 residues. V was shortened by 4 bases and J by 4 bases, with 8 bases between the two germline ends. Looked up from germline, CDR1 is SQVTM and CDR2 is ANQGSEA.